This TCR beta chain was recorded in a study of CD8 T cells in Susac syndrome. Whole-study findings and limits: In total CD8+ repertoires, around 17 Susac-specific public clones were detected, and CD8+ TEMRA repertoires contained five.

Random-hexamer reverse transcription was applied to about 0.5 to 1 ug RNA. TCRdb re-called the immunoSEQ multiplex PCR reads with MiXCR, one entry per CDR3 protein. The sample lists 130,000 or so distinct CDR3 sequences; about 95% were seen once. This CDR3 comprises 14 residues. Trimming removed 6 bases from V and 10 bases from J; junction bases left unmatched: 9. Germline V gene lookup returns CDR1 PRHDT and CDR2 FYEKMQ (reference sequence). CD8+ and CD4+ T cells taken from blood had their TCR beta sequenced. Regarding this clonotype: The antigen is undetermined.

The receptor's source is a human donor with Susac syndrome. Material: CD8+ T cells from PBMCs. The chain has TRBV13 and TRBJ2-1; TRBD2 agrees at 10 bases. CDR3 protein: CASRLAGSGGEQFF. CDR3 coding DNA: TGTGCCAGCAGGCTCGCCGGTAGCGGGGGGGAGCAGTTCTTC.